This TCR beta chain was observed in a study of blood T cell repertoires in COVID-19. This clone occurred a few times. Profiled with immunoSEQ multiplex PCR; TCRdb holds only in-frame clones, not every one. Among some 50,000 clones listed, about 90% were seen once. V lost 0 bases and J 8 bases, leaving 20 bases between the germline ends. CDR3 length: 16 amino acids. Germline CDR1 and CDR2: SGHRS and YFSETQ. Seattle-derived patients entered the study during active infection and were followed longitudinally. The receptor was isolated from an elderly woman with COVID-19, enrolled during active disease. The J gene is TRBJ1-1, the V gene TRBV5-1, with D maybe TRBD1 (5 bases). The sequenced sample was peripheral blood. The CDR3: CASSLAGSTAPREAFF. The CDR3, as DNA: TGCGCCAGCAGCTTGGCCGGGTCGACAGCGCCACGCGAAGCTTTCTTT.